This entry lists 5 T cell receptor beta chains sequenced from one sample in a study of OX40 agonist ivuxolimab in advanced cancers. The repertoire was sequenced with immunoSEQ multiplex PCR; TCRdb's copy has only in-frame clones and lacks some. The data hold tens of thousands of clones, with more than 80% observed a single time. Here the sequenced sample was CD4+ or CD8+ T cells sorted from blood, taken in a trial of the OX40 agonist ivuxolimab. The receptors were sampled from an adult with an advanced solid tumor such as melanoma, head and neck, liver or kidney cancer.

The CDR3 spells CAIRGTLSTDTQYF. The DNA of the CDR3 is TGTGCCATCAGGGGGACTCTGAGCACAGATACGCAGTATTTT. The V gene is TRBV10-3, the J gene TRBJ2-3; a possible D gene is TRBD2 (6 bases). This CDR3 comprises 14 residues. V gave up 6 bases and J gave up 0 bases, with 10 bases separating them. Germline V gives CDR1 ENHRY, CDR2 SYGVKD.

In DNA form, the CDR3 reads TGTGCCAGCTCACCATCTAGCGGGGGCACCGGGGAGCTGTTTTTT. Its protein product is CASSPSSGGTGELFF. The rearrangement links TRBV18 to TRBJ2-2; 10 positions agree with TRBD2. The CDR3 is 15 residues long. Germline V gene lookup returns CDR1 KGHSH and CDR2 LQKENI. Germline trimming cut 2 bases from V and 4 bases from J; bases unmatched to any gene: 1.

This clone appeared a few times. The chain has TRBV7-2 and TRBJ2-7; 7 bases match TRBD1. This CDR3 spans 14 amino acids. Per germline, CDR1 SGHTA and CDR2 FQGNSA. J lost 5 bases, V lost 5 bases, and 9 bases had no gene match. CDR3 amino acids: CASSRQGGPHEQYF. CDR3 nucleotides: TGTGCCAGCAGCCGGCAAGGGGGCCCCCACGAGCAGTACTTC.

Only a few counts were recorded for this clone. The chain couples TRBV11-1 to TRBJ2-3, with 8 bases matching TRBD2. The CDR3 runs to 15 residues. The trim removed 5 bases at V and 4 bases at J, leaving 8 bases unmatched. Germline V gene data show CDR1 as SGHAT and CDR2 as FQDESV (reference sequence). In nucleotides, the CDR3 is TGTGCCAGCAGCCGCCAGCGGGGGTCGGCAGATACGCAGTATTTT. Protein sequence: CASSRQRGSADTQYF.

J is TRBJ1-2 and V is TRBV2, with 9 bases aligning to TRBD1. After removal of 6 bases from V and 2 bases from J, the junction contained 7 bases not matched to a gene. This CDR3 is 15 amino acids long. Looked up from germline, CDR1 is SNHLY and CDR2 is FYNNEI. The CDR3 nucleotides are TGTGCCAGCAGGGGTCCGGGACAGGGCAACTATGGCTACACCTTC. Encoded protein: CASRGPGQGNYGYTF.